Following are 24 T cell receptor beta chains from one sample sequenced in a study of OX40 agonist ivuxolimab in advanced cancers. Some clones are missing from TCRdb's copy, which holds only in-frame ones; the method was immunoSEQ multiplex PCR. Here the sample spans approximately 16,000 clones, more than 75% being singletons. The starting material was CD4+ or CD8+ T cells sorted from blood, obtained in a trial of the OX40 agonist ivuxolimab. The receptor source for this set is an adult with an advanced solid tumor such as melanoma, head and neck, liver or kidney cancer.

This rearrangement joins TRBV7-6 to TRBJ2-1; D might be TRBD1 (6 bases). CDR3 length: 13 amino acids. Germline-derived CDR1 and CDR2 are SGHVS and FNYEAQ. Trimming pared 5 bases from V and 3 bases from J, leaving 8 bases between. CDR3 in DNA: TGTGCCAGCAGCAGGACAGACTACAATGAGCAGTTCTTC. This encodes CASSRTDYNEQFF.

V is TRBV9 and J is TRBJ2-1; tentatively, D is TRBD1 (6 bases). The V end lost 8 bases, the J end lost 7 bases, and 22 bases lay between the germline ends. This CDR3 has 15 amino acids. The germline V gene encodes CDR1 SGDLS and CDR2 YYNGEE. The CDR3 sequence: CASLRTVYPMNEQFF. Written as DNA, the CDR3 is TGTGCCAGTTTAAGGACAGTATATCCTATGAATGAGCAGTTCTTC.

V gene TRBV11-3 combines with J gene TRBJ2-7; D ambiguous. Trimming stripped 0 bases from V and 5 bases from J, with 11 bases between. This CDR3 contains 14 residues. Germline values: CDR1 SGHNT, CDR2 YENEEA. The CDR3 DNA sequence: TGTGCCAGCAGCTTAGATATTGGGTTGGACGAGCAGTACTTC. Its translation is CASSLDIGLDEQYF.

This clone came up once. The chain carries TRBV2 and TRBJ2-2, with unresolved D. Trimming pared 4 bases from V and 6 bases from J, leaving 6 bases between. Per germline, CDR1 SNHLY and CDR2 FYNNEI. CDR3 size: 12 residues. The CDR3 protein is CASSGAAGELFF. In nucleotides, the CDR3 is TGTGCCAGCAGTGGGGCGGCCGGGGAGCTGTTTTTT.

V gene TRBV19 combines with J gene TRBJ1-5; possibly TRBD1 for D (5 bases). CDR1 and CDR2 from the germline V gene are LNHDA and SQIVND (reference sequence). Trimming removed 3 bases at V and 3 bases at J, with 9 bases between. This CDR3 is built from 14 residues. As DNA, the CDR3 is TGTGCCAGTAGTATTTGGGACCCCAATCAGCCCCAGCATTTT. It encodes CASSIWDPNQPQHF.

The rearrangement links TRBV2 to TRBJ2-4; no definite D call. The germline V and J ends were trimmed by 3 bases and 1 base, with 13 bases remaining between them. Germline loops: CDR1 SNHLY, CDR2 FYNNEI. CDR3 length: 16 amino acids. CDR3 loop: CASSERKGMAKNIQYF. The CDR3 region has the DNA TGTGCCAGCAGTGAGAGAAAAGGGATGGCCAAAAACATTCAGTACTTC.

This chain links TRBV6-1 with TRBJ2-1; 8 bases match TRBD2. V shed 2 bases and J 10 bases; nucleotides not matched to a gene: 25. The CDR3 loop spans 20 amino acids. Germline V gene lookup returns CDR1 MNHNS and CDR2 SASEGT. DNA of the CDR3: TGTGCCAGCAGTGAAAGATCATGGAGGCTAGGGGTAGCGGGAACCTCGGAGCAGTTCTTC. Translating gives CASSERSWRLGVAGTSEQFF.

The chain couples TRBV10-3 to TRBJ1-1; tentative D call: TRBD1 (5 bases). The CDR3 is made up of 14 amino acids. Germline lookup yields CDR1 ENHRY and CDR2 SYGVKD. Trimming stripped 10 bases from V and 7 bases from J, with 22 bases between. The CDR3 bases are TGTGCCACCGAGACTGAGACAAGGGGTATTGAAGCTTTCTTT. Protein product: CATETETRGIEAFF.

CDR3 region: CASSLTGTGNTEAFF. The CDR3 DNA reads TGTGCCAGCAGCTTAACCGGGACAGGGAACACTGAAGCTTTCTTT. The chain has TRBV7-3 and TRBJ1-1; TRBD1 agrees at 8 bases. From germline, CDR1 is SGHTA and CDR2 FQGTGA. Losses at the gene ends were 0 bases for V and 1 base for J; bases not matched to a gene: 1. There are 15 residues in the CDR3.

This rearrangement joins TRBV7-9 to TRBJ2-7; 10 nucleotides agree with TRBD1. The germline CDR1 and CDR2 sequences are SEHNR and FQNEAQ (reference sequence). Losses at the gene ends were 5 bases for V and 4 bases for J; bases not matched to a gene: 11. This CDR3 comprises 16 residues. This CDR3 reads CASSPPRGQGTYEQYF. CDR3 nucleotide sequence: TGTGCCAGCAGCCCGCCCCGGGGACAGGGGACATACGAGCAGTACTTC.

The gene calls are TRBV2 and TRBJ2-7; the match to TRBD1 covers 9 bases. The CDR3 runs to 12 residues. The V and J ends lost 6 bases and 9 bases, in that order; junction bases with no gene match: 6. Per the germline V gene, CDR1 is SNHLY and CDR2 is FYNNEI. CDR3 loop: CASRGDREGQYF. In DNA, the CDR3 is TGTGCCAGCAGGGGGGACAGGGAGGGGCAGTACTTC.

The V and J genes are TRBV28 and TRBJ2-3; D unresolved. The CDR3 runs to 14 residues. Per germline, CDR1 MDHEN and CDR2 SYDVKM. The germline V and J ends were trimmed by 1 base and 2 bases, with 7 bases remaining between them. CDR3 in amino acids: CASSLLGHTDTQYF. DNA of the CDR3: TGTGCCAGCAGTTTATTGGGCCACACAGATACGCAGTATTTT.

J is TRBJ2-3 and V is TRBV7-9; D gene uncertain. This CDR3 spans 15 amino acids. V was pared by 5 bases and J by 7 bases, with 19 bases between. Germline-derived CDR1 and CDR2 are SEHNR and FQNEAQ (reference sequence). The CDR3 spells CASSPGPPPNHTQYF. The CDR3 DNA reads TGTGCCAGCAGCCCCGGACCACCTCCTAACCATACGCAGTATTTT.

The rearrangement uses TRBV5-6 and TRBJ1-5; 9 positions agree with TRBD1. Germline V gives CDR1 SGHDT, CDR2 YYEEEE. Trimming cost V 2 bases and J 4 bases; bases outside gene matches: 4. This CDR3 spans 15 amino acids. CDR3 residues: CASSFGTGMNQPQHF. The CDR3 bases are TGTGCCAGCAGCTTTGGGACAGGGATGAATCAGCCCCAGCATTTT.

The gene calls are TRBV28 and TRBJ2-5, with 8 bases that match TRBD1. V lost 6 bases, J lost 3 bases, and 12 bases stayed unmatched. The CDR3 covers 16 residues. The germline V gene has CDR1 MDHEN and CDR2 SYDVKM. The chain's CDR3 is CASRETGAELEETQYF. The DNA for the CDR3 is TGTGCCAGCAGAGAGACAGGGGCCGAGCTTGAAGAGACCCAGTACTTC.

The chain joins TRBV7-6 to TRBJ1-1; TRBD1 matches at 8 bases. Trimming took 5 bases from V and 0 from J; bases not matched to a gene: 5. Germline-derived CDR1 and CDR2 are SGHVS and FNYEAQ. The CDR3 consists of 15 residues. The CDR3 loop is CASSLGQGLNTEAFF. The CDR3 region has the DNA TGTGCCAGCAGCCTCGGACAGGGACTGAACACTGAAGCTTTCTTT. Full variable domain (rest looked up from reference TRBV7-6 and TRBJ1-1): GAGVSQSPRYKVTKRGQDVALRCDPISGHVSLYWYRQALGQGPEFLTYFNYEAQQDKSGLPNDRFSAERPEGSISTLTIQRTEQRDSAMYRCASSLGQGLNTEAFFGQGTRLTVV.

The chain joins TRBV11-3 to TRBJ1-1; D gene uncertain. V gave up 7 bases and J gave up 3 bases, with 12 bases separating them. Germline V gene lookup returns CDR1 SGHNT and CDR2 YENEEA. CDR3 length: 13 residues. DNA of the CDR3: TGTGCCAGCACCCTAGTGGGTTACACTGAAGCTTTCTTT. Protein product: CASTLVGYTEAFF. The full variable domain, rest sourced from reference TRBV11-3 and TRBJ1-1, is EAGVVQSPRYKIIEKKQPVAFWCNPISGHNTLYWYLQNLGQGPELLIRYENEEAVDDSQLPKDRFSAERLKGVDSTLKIQPAELGDSAVYLCASTLVGYTEAFFGQGTRLTVV.

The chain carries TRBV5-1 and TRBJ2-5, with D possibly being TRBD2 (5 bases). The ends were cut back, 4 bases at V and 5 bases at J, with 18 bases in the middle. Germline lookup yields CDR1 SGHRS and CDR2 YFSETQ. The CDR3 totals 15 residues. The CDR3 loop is CASSPGGGPWETQYF. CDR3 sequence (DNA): TGCGCCAGCAGCCCCGGAGGAGGCCCATGGGAGACCCAGTACTTC.

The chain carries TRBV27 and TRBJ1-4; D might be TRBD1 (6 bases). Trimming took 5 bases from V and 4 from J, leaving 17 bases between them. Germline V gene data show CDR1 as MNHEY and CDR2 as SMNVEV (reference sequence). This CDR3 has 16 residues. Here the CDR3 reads CASSPLGGPGNEKLFF. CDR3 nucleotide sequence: TGTGCCAGCAGTCCACTAGGGGGGCCGGGTAATGAAAAACTGTTTTTT.

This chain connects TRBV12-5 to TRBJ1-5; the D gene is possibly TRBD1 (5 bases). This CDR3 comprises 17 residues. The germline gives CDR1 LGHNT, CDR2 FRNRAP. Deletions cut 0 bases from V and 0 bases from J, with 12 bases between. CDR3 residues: CASGLVRGEYSNQPQHF. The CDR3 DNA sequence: TGTGCTAGTGGTTTGGTAAGGGGAGAATATAGCAATCAGCCCCAGCATTTT.

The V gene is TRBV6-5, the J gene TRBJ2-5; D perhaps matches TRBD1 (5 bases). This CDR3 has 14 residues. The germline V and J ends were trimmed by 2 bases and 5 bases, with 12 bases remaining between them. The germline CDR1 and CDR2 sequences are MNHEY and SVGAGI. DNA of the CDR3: TGTGCCAGCAGTTACCAGCCAGGGTGGGAGACCCAGTACTTC. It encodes CASSYQPGWETQYF.

CDR3 protein: CASSLGGREQYF. In DNA, the CDR3 is TGTGCCAGCAGCTTAGGAGGACGCGAGCAGTACTTC. The chain has TRBV7-9 and TRBJ2-7; D gene unclear. The CDR3 loop spans 12 amino acids. Deletions cut 1 base from V and 6 bases from J, with 7 bases between. Germline assignment: CDR1 SEHNR and CDR2 FQNEAQ (reference sequence).

In DNA, the CDR3 is TGTGCCAGCAGCGTAGTCACAGATACGCAGTATTTT. Translating it yields CASSVVTDTQYF. This chain links TRBV7-9 with TRBJ2-3; D not resolved. From germline, CDR1 is SEHNR and CDR2 FQNEAQ (reference sequence). The CDR3 is 12 amino acids. Trimming removed 5 bases from V and 2 bases from J, with 5 bases in between.

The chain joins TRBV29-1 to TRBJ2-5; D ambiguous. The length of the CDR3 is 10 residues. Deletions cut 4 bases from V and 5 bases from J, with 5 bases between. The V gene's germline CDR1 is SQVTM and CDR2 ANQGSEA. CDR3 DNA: TGCAGCGTTGCGGCGGAGACCCAGTACTTC. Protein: CSVAAETQYF.